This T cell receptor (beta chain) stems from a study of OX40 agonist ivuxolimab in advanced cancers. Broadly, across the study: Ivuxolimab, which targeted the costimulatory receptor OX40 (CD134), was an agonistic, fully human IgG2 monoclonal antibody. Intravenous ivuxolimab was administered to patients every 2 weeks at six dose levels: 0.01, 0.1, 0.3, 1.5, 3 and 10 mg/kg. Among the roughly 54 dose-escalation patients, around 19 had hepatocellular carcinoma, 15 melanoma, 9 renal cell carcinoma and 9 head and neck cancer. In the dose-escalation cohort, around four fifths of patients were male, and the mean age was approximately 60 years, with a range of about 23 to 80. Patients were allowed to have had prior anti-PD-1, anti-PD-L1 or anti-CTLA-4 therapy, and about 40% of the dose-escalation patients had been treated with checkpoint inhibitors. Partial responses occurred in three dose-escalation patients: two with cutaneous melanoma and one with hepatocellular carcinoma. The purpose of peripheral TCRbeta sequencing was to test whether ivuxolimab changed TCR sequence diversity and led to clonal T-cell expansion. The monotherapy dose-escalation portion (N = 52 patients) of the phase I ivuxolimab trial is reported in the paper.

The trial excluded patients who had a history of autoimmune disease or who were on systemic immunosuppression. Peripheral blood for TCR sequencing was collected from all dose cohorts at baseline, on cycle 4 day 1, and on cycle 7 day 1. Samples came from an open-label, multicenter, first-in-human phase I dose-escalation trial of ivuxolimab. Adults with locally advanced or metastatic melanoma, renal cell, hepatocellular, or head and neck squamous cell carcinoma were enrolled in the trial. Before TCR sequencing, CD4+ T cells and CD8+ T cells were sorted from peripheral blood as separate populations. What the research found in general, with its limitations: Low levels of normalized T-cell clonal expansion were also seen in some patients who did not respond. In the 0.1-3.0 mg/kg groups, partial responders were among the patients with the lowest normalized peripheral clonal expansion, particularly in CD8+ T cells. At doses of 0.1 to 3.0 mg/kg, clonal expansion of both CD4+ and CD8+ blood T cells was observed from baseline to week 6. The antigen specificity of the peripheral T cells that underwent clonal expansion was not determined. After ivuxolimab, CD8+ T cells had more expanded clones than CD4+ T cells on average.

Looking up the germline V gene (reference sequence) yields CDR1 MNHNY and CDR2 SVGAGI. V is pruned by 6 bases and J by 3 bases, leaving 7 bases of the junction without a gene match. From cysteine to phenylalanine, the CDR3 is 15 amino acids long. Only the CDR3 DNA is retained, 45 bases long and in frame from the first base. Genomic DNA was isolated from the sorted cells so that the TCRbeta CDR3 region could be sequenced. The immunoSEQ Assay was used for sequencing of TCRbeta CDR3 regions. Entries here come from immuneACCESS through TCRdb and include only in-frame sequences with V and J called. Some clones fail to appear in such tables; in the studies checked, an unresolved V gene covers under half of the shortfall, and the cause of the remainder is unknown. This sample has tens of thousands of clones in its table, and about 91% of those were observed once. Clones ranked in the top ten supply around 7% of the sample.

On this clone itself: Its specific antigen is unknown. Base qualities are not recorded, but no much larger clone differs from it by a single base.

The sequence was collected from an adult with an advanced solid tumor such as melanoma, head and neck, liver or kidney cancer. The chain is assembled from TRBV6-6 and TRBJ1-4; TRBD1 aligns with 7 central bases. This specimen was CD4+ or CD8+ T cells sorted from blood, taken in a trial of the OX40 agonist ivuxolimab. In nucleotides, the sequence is TGTGCCAGCAGAGCAGGGGGGGCATCTAATGAAAAACTGTTTTTT. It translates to CASRAGGASNEKLFF.